Below are 32 T cell receptor beta chains sequenced from a single sample in a study of T cells in Graves' hyperthyroidism and ophthalmopathy (dated by TCRdb to the late 2010s). Preparation of the library involved multiplex PCR. Sequencing instrument: Illumina HiSeq 2000. The TCR beta CDR3 regions were amplified from the RNA transcripts. For the first round of RT-PCR on the TCR CDR3, the HTBI primer set was used together with the Qiagen OneStep RT-PCR kit. In-frame beta chains were kept once TCRdb had trimmed the public reads at Q25 with fastp and called clones with MiXCR. For every CDR3 protein sequence, its rows merge into one entry that carries the most common genes and DNA. Counted in this sample were some 440,000 distinct CDR3 sequences; around 16% of them appeared once. 13% to 15% of the sample lies in the top ten. The specimen sequenced was blood. Source of these receptors: a young woman with Graves' hyperthyroidism.

This clonotype has only a few counts. This rearrangement joins TRBV19 to TRBJ2-2; either TRBD1 or TRBD2 may supply D (6 bases each). The CDR3 extends over 21 amino acids. The germline gives CDR1 LNHDA, CDR2 SQIVND (reference sequence). V was clipped by 3 bases and J by 6 bases, with 32 bases between them. CDR3 sequence reads: CASSIGGWPGQHDGGPGELFF. CDR3 sequence (DNA): TGTGCCAGTAGTATCGGCGGGTGGCCGGGACAACACGATGGGGGGCCCGGGGAGCTGTTTTTT. Full variable domain (missing parts from reference TRBV19 and TRBJ2-2): DGGITQSPKYLFRKEGQNVTLSCEQNLNHDAMYWYRQDPGQGLRLIYYSQIVNDFQKGDIAEGYSVSREKKESFPLTVTSAQKNPTAFYLCASSIGGWPGQHDGGPGELFFGEGSRLTVL.

This clonotype was recorded at least ten times. The chain joins TRBV6-2 or TRBV6-3 to TRBJ2-2, with 10 bases matching TRBD2. The CDR3 contains 21 residues. Trimming took 2 bases from V and 0 from J; bases not matched to a gene: 15. Germline assignment: CDR1 MNHEY and CDR2 SVGEGT. Here the CDR3 reads CASSYGEGLAQTEANTGELFF. CDR3 in DNA: TGTGCCAGCAGTTACGGTGAGGGACTAGCGCAGACCGAAGCGAACACCGGGGAGCTGTTTTTT.

In this sample, this clonotype turned up a few times. The J gene is TRBJ1-5, the V gene TRBV19; no reliable D call. This CDR3 spans 16 amino acids. V was pared by 3 bases and J by 0 bases, with 12 bases between. Germline V lookup: CDR1 LNHDA, CDR2 SQIVND (reference sequence). The CDR3 sequence is CASSIFSGYSNQPQHF. The DNA for the CDR3 is TGTGCCAGTAGTATCTTCTCAGGTTATAGCAATCAGCCCCAGCATTTT.

This clonotype came up many times. The genes are TRBV3-1 and TRBJ2-1, with TRBD1 matching 8 bases. V lost 0 bases, J lost 7 bases, and 8 bases stayed unmatched. The CDR3 runs 16 residues. Germline V gene sequence: CDR1 LGHDT, CDR2 YNNKEL (reference sequence). The CDR3 sequence is CASSQDLAGGANEQFF. CDR3 sequence (DNA): TGTGCCAGCAGCCAAGACCTGGCAGGGGGCGCGAATGAGCAGTTCTTC.

The chain combines TRBV27 with TRBJ2-1; 9 nucleotides align to TRBD2. Germline V gene sequence: CDR1 MNHEY, CDR2 SMNVEV (reference sequence). The CDR3 is made up of 17 amino acids. Trimming took 2 bases from V and 4 from J; bases not matched to a gene: 9. The CDR3 DNA reads TGTGCCAGCAGTTTAAAACCCCCCCTAGCGGGGTACAATGAGCAGTTCTTC. Translating gives CASSLKPPLAGYNEQFF.

The chain combines TRBV15 with TRBJ1-4, with 11 bases that match TRBD1. Germline CDR1 LNHNV, CDR2 YYDKDF (reference sequence). The CDR3 is 15 residues long. J gave up 6 bases and V 3 bases, and 3 bases lay outside the gene matches. This CDR3 reads CATSRGQGVDEKLFF. The CDR3 nucleotides are TGTGCCACCAGCAGGGGACAGGGGGTAGATGAAAAACTGTTTTTT.

This clonotype was recorded at least ten times. V is TRBV4-2 and J is TRBJ2-5; D remains ambiguous. This CDR3 contains 14 residues. V was cut by 0 bases and J by 3 bases, with 8 bases left in between. Germline values: CDR1 LGHNA, CDR2 YNFKEQ. This chain's CDR3 is CASSQDSGEETQYF. As DNA, the CDR3 is TGTGCCAGCAGCCAAGATTCAGGTGAAGAGACCCAGTACTTC.

This clonotype came up many times. The V and J genes are TRBV7-2 and TRBJ2-7, with 10 bases fitting TRBD1. The J segment lost 2 bases and the V segment lost 4 bases, leaving 2 bases of the junction unmatched. The CDR3 is 14 amino acids. CDR1 is SGHTA and CDR2 is FQGNSA in the germline V gene. The CDR3 reads CASSWGTGAYEQYF. The CDR3 DNA reads as TGTGCCAGCAGCTGGGGGACAGGGGCCTACGAGCAGTACTTC.

In its sample, this clonotype was seen a few times. This chain connects TRBV18 to TRBJ2-1; perhaps TRBD2 as D (6 bases). The length of the CDR3 is 17 residues. Per germline, CDR1 KGHSH and CDR2 LQKENI. V was pared by 2 bases and J by 0 bases, with 14 bases between. CDR3 DNA sequence: TGTGCCAGCTCACCAAACCTACGGGAGAGCTCCTACAATGAGCAGTTCTTC. It translates to CASSPNLRESSYNEQFF.

The V call is TRBV3-1, the J call TRBJ2-1; D unclear. With 0 bases removed from V and 2 bases from J, the gap between germline ends came to 8 bases. Germline CDR1 reads LGHDT; CDR2 reads YNNKEL (reference sequence). CDR3 length equals 15 residues. CDR3 loop: CASSQDLLPYNEQFF. CDR3 nucleotide sequence: TGTGCCAGCAGCCAAGATCTGCTACCCTACAATGAGCAGTTCTTC.

This clonotype showed up many times. This chain uses TRBV6-1 with TRBJ1-1, with 9 bases that match TRBD1. Trimming removed 5 bases from V and 3 bases from J; junction bases left unmatched: 4. The germline V gene encodes CDR1 MNHNS and CDR2 SASEGT. This CDR3 spans 14 amino acids. The CDR3 DNA reads as TGTGCCAGCAGTTCCGGGACAGGGCACACTGAAGCTTTCTTT. It is translated as CASSSGTGHTEAFF.

This clonotype was counted many times. The chain carries TRBV3-1 and TRBJ2-5; D not resolved. This CDR3 comprises 14 residues. V lost 4 bases to trimming and J lost 0 bases, with 9 bases between them. Germline-derived CDR1 and CDR2 are LGHDT and YNNKEL (reference sequence). Here the CDR3 reads CASSLVGNQETQYF. The CDR3 region has the DNA TGTGCCAGCAGCCTGGTGGGCAACCAAGAGACCCAGTACTTC.

The chain couples TRBV11-2 to TRBJ2-1, with 13 bases that match TRBD2. The length of the CDR3 is 18 residues. Germline V gives CDR1 SGHAT, CDR2 FQNNGV. With V trimmed by 1 base and J by 12 bases, 15 bases remained unmatched. The CDR3 here is CASSLGRTSGSPLGGQFF. The CDR3 DNA follows: TGTGCCAGCAGCTTAGGAAGGACTAGCGGGAGTCCTTTGGGTGGGCAGTTCTTC.

Worth noting for this clonotype: This could be a read error, since a much larger clone is one nucleotide away. The chain is built from TRBV10-3 and TRBJ1-5, with a tentative D call TRBD1 (5 bases). V gave up 7 bases and J gave up 5 bases, with 12 bases separating them. Germline CDR1 reads ENHRY; CDR2 reads SYGVKD. The CDR3 contains 13 residues. The CDR3 sequence: CAITGDLDQPQHF. CDR3 DNA: TGTGCCATCACTGGGGACCTAGATCAGCCCCAGCATTTT.

In its sample, this clonotype was seen a few times. The chain joins TRBV19 to TRBJ1-2; D uncertain. CDR1 LNHDA and CDR2 SQIVND come from the germline V gene (reference sequence). V gave up 6 bases and J gave up 1 base, with 18 bases separating them. This CDR3 contains 16 residues. CDR3 sequence (DNA): TGTGCCAGTAGAGGTTCAGGCCGCCGCGATAACTATGGCTACACCTTC. Protein sequence: CASRGSGRRDNYGYTF.

This clonotype was seen a few times. V and J are TRBV9 and TRBJ2-1; 12 bases line up with TRBD2. Germline CDR1 and CDR2: SGDLS and YYNGEE. CDR3 length equals 20 residues. Trimming cost V 0 bases and J 1 base; bases outside gene matches: 11. The CDR3 reads CASSVVPGLAGTGSYNEQFF. The CDR3 coding sequence is TGTGCCAGCAGCGTAGTCCCCGGACTAGCGGGAACGGGATCCTACAATGAGCAGTTCTTC.

In this sample, this clonotype turned up many times. The V and J genes are TRBV18 and TRBJ2-1, with a tentative D call TRBD2 (6 bases). This CDR3 spans 14 amino acids. Trimming stripped 1 base from V and 4 bases from J, with 8 bases between. The germline gives CDR1 KGHSH, CDR2 LQKENI. CDR3: CASSPLAEYNEQFF. CDR3 sequence (DNA): TGTGCCAGCTCACCACTAGCGGAGTACAATGAGCAGTTCTTC.

The chain has TRBV3-1 and TRBJ2-5; possible D gene TRBD2, 5 bases. Between the trimmed V and J ends, which lost 4 bases and 1 base, there was a span of 31 bases. Per germline, CDR1 LGHDT and CDR2 YNNKEL (reference sequence). This CDR3 is built from 21 residues. CDR3 loop: CASSPPSGLSEGSDIQETQYF. DNA of the CDR3: TGTGCCAGCAGCCCACCCTCGGGGTTATCAGAGGGAAGCGACATCCAAGAGACCCAGTACTTC.

This clonotype has at least ten counts. The CDR3 bases are TGCAGCGCCCAAAAGACAAGCAATCAGCCCCAGCATTTT. As protein: CSAQKTSNQPQHF. The genes are TRBV29-1 and TRBJ1-5; D is undetermined. The CDR3 is 13 amino acids. V lost 7 bases and J lost 1, with 11 bases in between. Per germline, CDR1 SQVTM and CDR2 ANQGSEA.

In its sample, this clonotype was seen many times. The chain recombines TRBV2 with TRBJ1-2; D uncertain. With 0 bases removed from V and 2 bases from J, the gap between germline ends came to 7 bases. The CDR3 is 14 amino acids. CDR1 and CDR2 (germline): SNHLY, FYNNEI. CDR3: CASSEAAPNYGYTF. Here the CDR3 DNA reads TGTGCCAGCAGTGAAGCGGCGCCCAACTATGGCTACACCTTC.

Points on this clonotype: A much larger clone differs from this one at a single base, so this may be a read error. The chain employs TRBV15 and TRBJ2-7, with D perhaps TRBD1 (6 bases). Germline lookup yields CDR1 LNHNV and CDR2 YYDKDF (reference sequence). The CDR3 is made up of 15 amino acids. In DNA form, the CDR3 reads TGTACCACCAGCAGAGCCAGGACAGTAACCTACGAGCAGTACTTC. It is translated as CTTSRARTVTYEQYF.

This clonotype turned up a few times. The chain joins TRBV3-1 to TRBJ2-3, with TRBD1 matching over 9 bases. CDR3 length equals 15 residues. Losses at the gene ends were 5 bases for V and 3 bases for J; bases not matched to a gene: 6. The germline V gene encodes CDR1 LGHDT and CDR2 YNNKEL (reference sequence). CDR3 loop: CASSVWTGETDTQYF. CDR3 DNA sequence: TGTGCCAGCAGCGTTTGGACAGGGGAGACAGATACGCAGTATTTT.

The chain carries TRBV20-1 and TRBJ2-2; TRBD1 aligns across 12 bases. The germline V gene has CDR1 DFQATT and CDR2 SNEGSKA (reference sequence). The J segment lost 10 bases and the V segment lost 3 bases, leaving 6 bases of the junction unmatched. CDR3 length equals 14 residues. The CDR3 sequence is CSARGQGARVELFF. CDR3 coding DNA: TGCAGTGCTAGGGGACAGGGGGCGCGGGTGGAGCTGTTTTTT.

This clonotype was observed many times. This chain connects TRBV2 to TRBJ1-4; no clear D. CDR1 is SNHLY and CDR2 is FYNNEI in the germline V gene. Trimming left V 9 bases short and J 7 bases short, with 18 bases between. This CDR3 spans 14 amino acids. The CDR3 DNA sequence: TGTGCCAGTACGAGGGATCGGATAAGTGAAAAACTGTTTTTT. This encodes CASTRDRISEKLFF. Together with reference TRBV2 and TRBJ1-4, the CDR3 gives the full variable domain: EPEVTQTPSHQVTQMGQEVILRCVPISNHLYFYWYRQILGQKVEFLVSFYNNEISEKSEIFDDQFSVERPDGSNFTLKIRSTKLEDSAMYFCASTRDRISEKLFFGSGTQLSVL.

This clonotype was seen repeatedly, ten times or more. The chain joins TRBV27 to TRBJ1-2, with 8 bases lining up with TRBD1. Unmatched junction bases numbered 6, after V lost 6 bases and J lost 6 bases. The germline V gene has CDR1 MNHEY and CDR2 SMNVEV (reference sequence). The CDR3 totals 13 residues. The CDR3 sequence is CASSRTGSNGYTF. CDR3 bases: TGTGCCAGCAGCCGGACAGGGTCTAATGGCTACACCTTC.

The rearrangement joins TRBV4-3 to TRBJ2-5; 14 nucleotides line up with TRBD2. The CDR3 loop spans 17 amino acids. Trimming took 5 bases from V and 2 from J; bases not matched to a gene: 7. Per the germline V gene, CDR1 is LGHNA and CDR2 is YSLEER. DNA for the CDR3: TGCGCCAGCAGCGAAATTGGGACTAGCGGGGGACAAGAGACCCAGTACTTC. Translated, it gives CASSEIGTSGGQETQYF.

This clonotype was detected a few times. This chain connects TRBV9 to TRBJ2-2, with TRBD2 identical over 8 bases. CDR3 length: 15 residues. Trimming cost V 2 bases and J 4 bases; bases outside gene matches: 4. Germline V gene lookup returns CDR1 SGDLS and CDR2 YYNGEE. This chain's CDR3 is CASSVRGAGTGELFF. CDR3 sequence (DNA): TGTGCCAGCAGCGTGCGGGGGGCCGGCACCGGGGAGCTGTTTTTT.

This clonotype has ten or more counts. This chain uses TRBV12-3 or TRBV12-4 with TRBJ2-7; possible D gene TRBD1, 5 bases. This CDR3 comprises 13 residues. With 3 bases removed from V and 6 bases from J, the gap between germline ends came to 12 bases. The CDR3 protein is CASSLKGDSEQYF. In nucleotides, the CDR3 is TGTGCCAGCAGTTTGAAGGGTGACAGCGAGCAGTACTTC.

Many counts were recorded for this clonotype. The rearrangement joins TRBV11-2 to TRBJ1-1, with no clear D. V dropped 7 bases and J dropped 7 bases, with 13 bases sitting between them. Germline values: CDR1 SGHAT, CDR2 FQNNGV. The CDR3 has 12 amino acids. The CDR3 spells CASTRAIGEAFF. For the CDR3, the DNA is TGTGCCAGCACTCGGGCCATCGGTGAAGCTTTCTTT.

This clonotype was picked up many times. The chain joins TRBV20-1 to TRBJ1-4, with D maybe TRBD1 (6 bases). V gave up 3 bases and J gave up 6 bases, with 11 bases separating them. The germline gives CDR1 DFQATT, CDR2 SNEGSKA (reference sequence). The CDR3 covers 13 residues. CDR3 sequence: CSASRGIDEKLFF. CDR3 bases: TGCAGTGCTAGTAGGGGGATCGATGAAAAACTGTTTTTT.

The chain carries TRBV9 and TRBJ2-1; 12 bases line up with TRBD2. Germline lookup yields CDR1 SGDLS and CDR2 YYNGEE. CDR3 length: 16 amino acids. After removal of 3 bases from V and 9 bases from J, the junction contained 10 bases not matched to a gene. CDR3 sequence reads: CASSDEIGLAGIEQFF. In DNA, the CDR3 is TGTGCCAGCAGCGACGAGATCGGACTAGCGGGGATTGAGCAGTTCTTC. The full variable domain, with the rest looked up from reference TRBV9 and TRBJ2-1, is DSGVTQTPKHLITATGQRVTLRCSPRSGDLSVYWYQQSLDQGLQFLIQYYNGEERAKGNILERFSAQQFPDLHSELNLSSLELGDSALYFCASSDEIGLAGIEQFFGPGTRLTVL.

The table lists this clonotype with many counts. The chain recombines TRBV28 with TRBJ2-7, with TRBD1 matching over 9 bases. The J segment lost 4 bases and the V segment lost 1 base, leaving 8 bases of the junction unmatched. The germline gives CDR1 MDHEN, CDR2 SYDVKM. The CDR3 extends over 16 amino acids. In DNA form, the CDR3 reads TGTGCCAGCAGTTTATACGGGACAGGGTATCAATACGAGCAGTACTTC. The encoded protein is CASSLYGTGYQYEQYF.